Shown below are 20 T cell receptor beta chains from a single sample sequenced in a study of T-cell memory formation after mild COVID-19. TCRdb analysed the 5' RACE reads with MiXCR anew, one entry per CDR3 protein. This sample has 250,000 to 300,000 distinct CDR3 sequences, with 15% to 20% found just once. The sample was PBMCs or a T cell subset sorted from them (not recorded which). The receptors shown here come from a man between 18 and 29 years old who had mild COVID-19 (a few samples of this study predate the infection). Cell type and time point are not known.

The chain is built from TRBV6-1 and TRBJ1-1; D remains unclear. Germline V gene sequence: CDR1 MNHNS, CDR2 SASEGT. The V end was cut by 8 bases, the J end by 1 base, with 8 bases between. CDR3 length equals 12 residues. CDR3 region: CASLKGNTEAFF. In nucleotides, the CDR3 is TGTGCCAGCCTCAAAGGGAACACTGAAGCTTTCTTT.

The chain links TRBV7-2 to TRBJ2-1; TRBD2 is a possible D gene (6 bases). The CDR3 has 16 residues. V lost 3 bases to trimming and J lost 0 bases, with 12 bases between them. Germline V gene sequence: CDR1 SGHTA, CDR2 FQGNSA. CDR3 coding DNA: TGTGCCAGCAGCTTGGGACTCCCGAGCTCCTACAATGAGCAGTTCTTC. Translating it yields CASSLGLPSSYNEQFF.

This clonotype was found a few times. The gene calls are TRBV7-2 and TRBJ2-3, with TRBD2 matching 8 bases. The trim removed 1 base at V and 5 bases at J, leaving 8 bases unmatched. Germline V gene lookup returns CDR1 SGHTA and CDR2 FQGNSA. The CDR3 runs to 16 residues. CDR3 coding DNA: TGTGCCAGCAGCTTAGATCGGCGGGGGGTCAAAGATACGCAGTATTTT. This translates into CASSLDRRGVKDTQYF.

This clonotype came up a few times. The chain joins TRBV7-2 to TRBJ2-5; D is undetermined. V lost 5 bases and J 7 bases, leaving 8 bases between the germline ends. CDR1 is SGHTA and CDR2 is FQGNSA in the germline V gene. This CDR3 is built from 11 residues. CDR3 region: CASSQWGTQYF. The CDR3, as DNA: TGTGCCAGCAGCCAATGGGGGACCCAGTACTTC.

This rearrangement joins TRBV15 to TRBJ2-3, with 11 bases aligning to TRBD2. The germline V gene encodes CDR1 LNHNV and CDR2 YYDKDF (reference sequence). The CDR3 consists of 14 residues. V lost 6 bases to trimming and J lost 3 bases; unmatched junction nucleotides: 2. This CDR3 is CATRGLAETDTQYF. As DNA, the CDR3 is TGTGCCACCAGGGGACTAGCGGAAACAGATACGCAGTATTTT. The whole variable domain, filled in from reference TRBV15 and TRBJ2-3, reads DAMVIQNPRYQVTQFGKPVTLSCSQTLNHNVMYWYQQKSSQAPKLLFHYYDKDFNNEADTPDNFQSRRPNTSFCFLDIRSPGLGDTAMYLCATRGLAETDTQYFGPGTRLTVL.

V gene TRBV11-3 combines with J gene TRBJ2-1; 12 nucleotides align to TRBD2. Germline V CDR1 and CDR2: SGHNT, YENEEA. The CDR3 runs to 18 residues. The ends lost 5 bases at V and 0 bases at J; junction bases unmatched: 8. In nucleotides, the CDR3 is TGTGCCAGCAGCCCCCCGACTAGCGGGGGCGTCTCCTACAATGAGCAGTTCTTC. Translating gives CASSPPTSGGVSYNEQFF.

This clonotype was recorded a few times. The rearrangement links TRBV7-2 to TRBJ1-2, with D perhaps matching TRBD1 (6 bases). V gave up 1 base and J gave up 2 bases, with 11 bases separating them. The CDR3 covers 15 residues. The germline CDR1 and CDR2 sequences are SGHTA and FQGNSA. The CDR3 region has the DNA TGTGCCAGCAGCTTAGTGGTACAGGGCAACTATGGCTACACCTTC. This codes for CASSLVVQGNYGYTF.

The table lists this clonotype with a few counts. As DNA, the CDR3 is TGTGCCAGCAGCGGGTCTGGGACTGTCTACGAGCAGTACTTC. It translates to CASSGSGTVYEQYF. The chain joins TRBV7-8 to TRBJ2-7; D may be TRBD2 (6 bases). Looked up from germline, CDR1 is SGHVS and CDR2 is FQNEAQ. Trimming stripped 5 bases from V and 3 bases from J, with 14 bases between. The CDR3 is made up of 14 amino acids. The variable domain in full, completed from reference TRBV7-8 and TRBJ2-7, reads GAGVSQSPRYKVAKRGQDVALRCDPISGHVSLFWYQQALGQGPEFLTYFQNEAQLDKSGLPSDRFFAERPEGSVSTLKIQRTQQEDSAVYLCASSGSGTVYEQYFGPGTRLTVT.

The chain carries TRBV5-4 and TRBJ2-5, with 7 bases that match TRBD1. V was clipped by 2 bases and J by 1 base; unmatched bases: 5. The germline V gene encodes CDR1 SGHNT and CDR2 YYREEE (reference sequence). CDR3 length: 15 residues. CDR3 nucleotides: TGTGCCAGCAGCTTCGTCCAGGGGGTCCAAGAGACCCAGTACTTC. Its protein is CASSFVQGVQETQYF.

This clonotype turned up a few times. This chain's CDR3 is CASSPDARGSGPPLHF. CDR3 coding DNA: TGTGCCAGCAGCCCCGACGCCCGGGGGAGCGGCCCACCCCTCCACTTT. V and J are TRBV6-6 and TRBJ1-6, with D tentatively TRBD1 (5 bases). Trimming cost V 6 bases and J 11 bases, with 23 bases left between them. CDR3 size: 16 residues. Germline lookup yields CDR1 MNHNY and CDR2 SVGAGI (reference sequence).

This clonotype was counted many times. The V gene is TRBV7-9, the J gene TRBJ1-2; no firm D call. Between the trimmed V and J ends, which lost 5 bases and 8 bases, there was a span of 15 bases. Germline CDR1 SEHNR, CDR2 FQNEAQ (reference sequence). This CDR3 is 13 amino acids long. DNA of the CDR3: TGTGCCAGCAGCCAGTGGGCAGTCCAGGGCTACACCTTC. It translates to CASSQWAVQGYTF.

For this clonotype: At one end the junction does not follow the germline gene, possibly because of a read error. This chain uses TRBV5-6 with TRBJ1-6; no firm D call. The CDR3 consists of 13 residues. Germline assignment: CDR1 SGHDT and CDR2 YYEEEE. DNA of the CDR3: TGTGCCAGCAGCTTGGTCGGGAATTCACTCCTCCACTTT. It codes for CASSLVGNSLLHF. Supplemented by reference TRBV5-6 and TRBJ1-6, the full variable domain reads DAGVTQSPTHLIKTRGQQVTLRCSPKSGHDTVSWYQQALGQGPQFIFQYYEEEERQRGNFPDRFSGHQFPNYSSELNVNALLLGDSALYLCASSLVGNSLLHFGNGTRLTVT.

This clonotype was picked up a small number of times. The chain recombines TRBV7-2 with TRBJ2-1, with D unclear. Trimming removed 5 bases from V and 0 bases from J, with 17 bases in between. The germline V gene encodes CDR1 SGHTA and CDR2 FQGNSA. The CDR3 covers 17 residues. For the CDR3, the DNA is TGTGCCAGCAGCCCAGTCAATCTACGGAGCTCCTACAATGAGCAGTTCTTC. Translation gives CASSPVNLRSSYNEQFF.

As DNA, the CDR3 is TGTGCCAGCAGTCAGGGGGCATACACTGAAGCTTTCTTT. It is translated as CASSQGAYTEAFF. The chain joins TRBV6-6 to TRBJ1-1; TRBD1 matches 8 bases. V shed 5 bases, J shed 3 bases, and the junction held 2 bases outside the gene matches. The germline CDR1 and CDR2 sequences are MNHNY and SVGAGI (reference sequence). The CDR3 is made up of 13 amino acids.

The rearrangement joins TRBV6-5 to TRBJ2-2, with D tentatively TRBD1 or TRBD2 (5 bases each). The CDR3 runs to 17 residues. Looked up from germline, CDR1 is MNHEY and CDR2 is SVGAGI. Deletions cut 6 bases from V and 5 bases from J, with 22 bases between. CDR3 DNA sequence: TGTGCCAGCAGCCTTCGTTGGGGGACCGTAATAACCGGGGAGCTGTTTTTT. This codes for CASSLRWGTVITGELFF.

This clonotype was found a few times. The V gene is TRBV29-1, the J gene TRBJ1-1, with D uncertain. CDR1 is SQVTM and CDR2 is ANQGSEA in the germline V gene. V was clipped by 2 bases and J by 2 bases, with 12 bases between them. The CDR3 is made up of 14 amino acids. The DNA for the CDR3 is TGCAGCGTTGAAAATCGGGCAGTTAACACTGAAGCTTTCTTT. Translation: CSVENRAVNTEAFF.

The gene calls are TRBV20-1 and TRBJ1-5, with a tentative D call TRBD1 (6 bases). CDR3 length: 17 amino acids. The germline CDR1 and CDR2 sequences are DFQATT and SNEGSKA (reference sequence). The ends were cut back, 3 bases at V and 0 bases at J, with 18 bases in the middle. CDR3 loop: CSASLRQAVNSNQPQHF. The CDR3 DNA is TGCAGTGCTAGTTTAAGACAGGCCGTCAATAGCAATCAGCCCCAGCATTTT.

This clonotype was seen only a few times. The chain uses TRBV4-1 and TRBJ1-2; 7 nucleotides line up with TRBD1. J was trimmed by 5 bases and V by 4 bases; bases with no gene match: 13. The CDR3 sequence is 16 residues long. Germline loops: CDR1 MGHRA, CDR2 YSYEKL. The DNA of the CDR3 is TGCGCCAGCAGCCTACTCCGTGGGACAGATATTTATGGCTACACCTTC. Residues: CASSLLRGTDIYGYTF.

V is TRBV5-4 and J is TRBJ2-1, with 8 bases lining up with TRBD2. Looked up from germline, CDR1 is SGHNT and CDR2 is YYREEE (reference sequence). V shed 4 bases and J 6 bases; nucleotides not matched to a gene: 9. This CDR3 is built from 15 residues. The CDR3 DNA reads TGTGCCAGCAGCCGGGAACTAGCGGTGGGCAATGAGCAGTTCTTC. Translated, it gives CASSRELAVGNEQFF. The full variable domain, in which reference TRBV5-4 and TRBJ2-1 provide the parts outside the CDR3, is ETGVTQSPTHLIKTRGQQVTLRCSSQSGHNTVSWYQQALGQGPQFIFQYYREEENGRGNFPPRFSGLQFPNYSSELNVNALELDDSALYLCASSRELAVGNEQFFGPGTRLTVL.

This rearrangement joins TRBV6-2 or TRBV6-3 to TRBJ1-5; D is possibly TRBD1 (5 bases). CDR1 is MNHEY and CDR2 is SVGEGT in the germline V gene. Trimming removed 11 bases from V and 4 bases from J, with 21 bases in between. CDR3 size: 15 residues. In nucleotides, the CDR3 is TGTGCCTCCACCCCCGAGGGACGATTTAATCAGCCCCAGCATTTT. Its protein product is CASTPEGRFNQPQHF.